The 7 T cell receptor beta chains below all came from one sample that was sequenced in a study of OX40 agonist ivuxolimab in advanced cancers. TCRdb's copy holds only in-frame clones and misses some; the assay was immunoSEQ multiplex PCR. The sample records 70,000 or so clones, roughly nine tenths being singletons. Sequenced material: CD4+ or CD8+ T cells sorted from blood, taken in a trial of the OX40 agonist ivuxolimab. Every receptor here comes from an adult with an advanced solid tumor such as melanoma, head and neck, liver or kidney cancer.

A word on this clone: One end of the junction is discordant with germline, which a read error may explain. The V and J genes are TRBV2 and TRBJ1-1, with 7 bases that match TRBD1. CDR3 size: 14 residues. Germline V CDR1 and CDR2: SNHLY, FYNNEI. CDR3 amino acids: CASRTGRENPEAFF. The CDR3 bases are TGTGCCAGCAGGACAGGGAGGGAGAACCCTGAAGCTTTCTTT.

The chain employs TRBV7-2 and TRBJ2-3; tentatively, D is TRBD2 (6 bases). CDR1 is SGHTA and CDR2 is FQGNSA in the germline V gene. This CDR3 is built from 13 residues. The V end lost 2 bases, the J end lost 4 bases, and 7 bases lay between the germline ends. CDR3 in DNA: TGTGCCAGCAGCTTATGGGGGGCAGATACGCAGTATTTT. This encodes CASSLWGADTQYF.

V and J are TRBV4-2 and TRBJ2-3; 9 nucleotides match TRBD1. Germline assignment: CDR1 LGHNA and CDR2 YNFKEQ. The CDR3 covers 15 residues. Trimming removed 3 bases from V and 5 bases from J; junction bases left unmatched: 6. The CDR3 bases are TGTGCCAGCAGCCATACCCAGACAGGGGGAGATACGCAGTATTTT. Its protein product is CASSHTQTGGDTQYF.

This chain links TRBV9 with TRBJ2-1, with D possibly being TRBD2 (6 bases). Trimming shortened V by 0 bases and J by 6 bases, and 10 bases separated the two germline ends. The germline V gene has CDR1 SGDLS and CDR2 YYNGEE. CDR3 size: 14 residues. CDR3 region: CASSVVPEGNEQFF. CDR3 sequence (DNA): TGTGCCAGCAGCGTAGTCCCGGAGGGCAATGAGCAGTTCTTC.

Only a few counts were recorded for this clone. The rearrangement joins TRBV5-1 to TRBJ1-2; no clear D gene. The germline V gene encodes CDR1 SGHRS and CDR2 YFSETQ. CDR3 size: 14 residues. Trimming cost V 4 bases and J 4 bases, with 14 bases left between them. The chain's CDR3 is CASSGSTQFYGYTF. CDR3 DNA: TGCGCCAGCAGCGGATCGACTCAATTCTATGGCTACACCTTC.

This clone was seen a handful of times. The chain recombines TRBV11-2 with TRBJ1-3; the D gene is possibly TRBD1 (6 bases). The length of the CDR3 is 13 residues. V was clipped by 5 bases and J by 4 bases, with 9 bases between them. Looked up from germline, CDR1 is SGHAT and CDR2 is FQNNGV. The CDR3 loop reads CASSQGGGNTIYF. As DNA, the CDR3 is TGTGCCAGCAGCCAAGGGGGAGGAAACACCATATATTTT.

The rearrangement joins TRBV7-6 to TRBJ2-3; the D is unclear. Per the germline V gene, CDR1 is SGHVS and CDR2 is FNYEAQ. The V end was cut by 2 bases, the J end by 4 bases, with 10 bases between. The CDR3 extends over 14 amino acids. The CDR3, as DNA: TGTGCCAGCAGCTTATGGGTGGCGGCAGATACGCAGTATTTT. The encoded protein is CASSLWVAADTQYF.